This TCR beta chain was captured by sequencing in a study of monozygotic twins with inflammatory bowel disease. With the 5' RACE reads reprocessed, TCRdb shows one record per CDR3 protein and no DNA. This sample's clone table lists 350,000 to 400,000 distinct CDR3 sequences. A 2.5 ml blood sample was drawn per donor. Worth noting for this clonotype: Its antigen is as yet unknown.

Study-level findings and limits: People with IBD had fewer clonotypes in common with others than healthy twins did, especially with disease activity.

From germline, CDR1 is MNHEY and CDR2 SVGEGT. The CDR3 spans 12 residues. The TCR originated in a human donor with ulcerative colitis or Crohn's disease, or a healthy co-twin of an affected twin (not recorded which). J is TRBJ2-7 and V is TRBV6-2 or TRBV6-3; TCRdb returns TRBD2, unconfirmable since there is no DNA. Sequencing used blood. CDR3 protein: CASGGNSYEQYF.